This T cell receptor (beta chain) was obtained from a study of T-cell reconstitution after alpha-beta-depleted transplantation in children. Broader study findings: Several hundred expanded graft clones reportedly gave rise to the alpha-beta T cells present about two months after transplant. Among T cells one year after transplant, newly produced cells accounted for most counts and diversity. At day 60, the high TCRbeta diversity found in some patients originated from recipient T cells and thymic progenitors that had survived.

Per the germline V gene, CDR1 is ENHRY and CDR2 is SYGVKD. CDR3 length: 12 amino acids. The ends were cut back, 3 bases at V and 9 bases at J, with 12 bases in the middle. This clonotype occurred many times. Antigen specificity is unknown. Researchers prepared the TCRbeta library using unique molecular identifiers, the study reports. TCRdb reprocessed the PCR reads via MiXCR and lists one record per CDR3 protein. Of some 550,000 distinct CDR3 sequences in the sample, 20% to 25% were seen once. The sequenced sample was PBMCs, mostly from graft donor cells, obtained 360 days after TCRalphabeta/CD19-depleted stem cell transplant. The sequence was obtained from a boy younger than two who had a stem cell transplant for acute myeloid leukemia, so the T cells may come from the graft donor. This rearrangement joins TRBV10-3 to TRBJ2-7; no definite D call. CDR3 residues: CAISDIQGAQYF. The CDR3 region has the DNA TGTGCCATCAGTGACATACAAGGAGCGCAGTACTTC.